This T cell receptor (beta chain) was profiled in a study of identical twins. Template switching (which added a universal primer site) was used, and cDNA carried unique molecular identifiers. Using its own MiXCR run on the 5' RACE reads, TCRdb lists one record per CDR3 protein. This table has around 370,000 distinct CDR3 sequences, roughly 10% appearing once. This clonotype was seen a few times. Its antigen is currently unknown. The germline V gene has CDR1 LGHDT and CDR2 YNNKEL (reference sequence). The CDR3 has 14 residues. With 6 bases removed from V and 5 bases from J, the gap between germline ends came to 15 bases. General study points: The models gave estimates that fell short of the out-of-frame TCR alpha sharing seen in monozygotic twins. Not following the same donors, the study drew its conclusions from cross-sectional statistical analysis.

The receptor's source is a woman aged 50 to 60 in good health. Specimen: naive T cells sorted from blood. This chain links TRBV3-1 with TRBJ2-3; TRBD2 might be the D (6 bases). CDR3 DNA sequence: TGTGCCAGCAGTGACGGAGGGCCAGTAGATACGCAGTATTTT. This encodes CASSDGGPVDTQYF.